The TCR beta chain under discussion was sequenced for a study of human T cells and chemical hapten exposure. At the level of the study: The upper back received 0.01% DPC by patch testing, with results read at 6 days.

Looked up from germline, CDR1 is SGHTA and CDR2 is FQGNSA. With 7 bases removed from V and 6 bases from J, the gap between germline ends came to 19 bases. This CDR3 is 14 amino acids long. This clonotype was counted ten times or more. In the original workflow: The median was roughly 91,000 TCRs per sample, ranging roughly 20,000 to 690,600. TCRdb called the RACE reads again in MiXCR, with one record for every CDR3 protein. Clone size and V and J calls follow TCRdb, not the original study. The data contain 300,000 to 350,000 distinct CDR3 sequences, under 9% of them singletons. Time point described: patch test 1, 2 weeks after DPC sensitization. The sample's treatment: therapeutic diphenylcyclopropenone sensitization with weekly scalp DPC. Blood was collected ahead of every patch test applied. Participating donors were patients with alopecia, aged 18 to 70 years, considered appropriate candidates for DPC.

This specimen consisted of whole blood, obtained in connection with sensitization to the hapten diphenylcyclopropenone (DPC). The chain has TRBV7-2 and TRBJ2-7, with D possibly being TRBD1 (6 bases). The clonotype was recovered from a woman aged 18-29 years with alopecia areata. Some clones in this sample may be carry-over from other donors' samples. In DNA, the CDR3 is TGTGCCAGCACCCTTGTAAGTGGGGGCGTCGAGCAGTACTTC. Translated: CASTLVSGGVEQYF.